Listed below are T cell receptor beta chains from one sample, sequenced in a study of CD8 T cells in ankylosing spondylitis. TCRdb reprocessed the 5' RACE reads via MiXCR and lists one record per CDR3 protein. The table lists around 340,000 distinct CDR3 sequences, 20% of them singletons. The sequenced material came from blood, either unsorted or a sorted T cell fraction (not recorded which). The receptors were sampled from a male donor with ankylosing spondylitis or in good health (not recorded which). Each CDR3 is given with its conserved first and last residue. Fields, in order: CDR3 length, J gene, clone size, V gene, D gene, CDR3 protein, CDR3 DNA. D genes are given only for firm matches. Not every row has a clone size; where given, it reads once, few, many or a size class.

cdr3_length: 16; j_call: TRBJ2-7; clone_size: .; v_call: TRBV7-6; d_call: .; cdr3_aa: CASSLSWGRSAREQYF; cdr3_nt: TGTGCCAGCAGCTTAAGTTGGGGGAGGAGTGCGCGGGAGCAGTACTTC
cdr3_length: 15; j_call: TRBJ2-7; clone_size: few; v_call: TRBV27; d_call: TRBD1; cdr3_aa: CASSSGTGAPYEQYF; cdr3_nt: TGTGCCAGCAGTTCGGGGACAGGGGCCCCCTACGAGCAGTACTTC
cdr3_length: 16; j_call: TRBJ2-1; clone_size: .; v_call: TRBV7-9; d_call: TRBD1; cdr3_aa: CASSPDRVDPYNEQFF; cdr3_nt: TGTGCCAGCAGCCCGGACAGGGTGGATCCCTACAATGAGCAGTTCTTC
cdr3_length: 17; j_call: TRBJ2-1; clone_size: few; v_call: TRBV6-1; d_call: .; cdr3_aa: CASSGVFAGSSYNEQFF; cdr3_nt: TGTGCCAGCAGTGGAGTATTTGCAGGGAGCTCCTACAATGAGCAGTTCTTC
cdr3_length: 15; j_call: TRBJ2-7; clone_size: few; v_call: TRBV29-1; d_call: .; cdr3_aa: CSVEDPGREDYEQYF; cdr3_nt: TGCAGCGTTGAAGATCCCGGACGGGAAGACTACGAGCAGTACTTC
cdr3_length: 14; j_call: TRBJ2-7; clone_size: few; v_call: TRBV10-3; d_call: .; cdr3_aa: CAISDRPPPGEQYF; cdr3_nt: TGTGCCATCAGTGATCGACCCCCACCGGGGGAGCAGTACTTC
cdr3_length: 18; j_call: TRBJ2-6; clone_size: few; v_call: TRBV27; d_call: TRBD1; cdr3_aa: CASGTRDRVSNGANVLTF; cdr3_nt: TGTGCCAGCGGGACCCGGGACAGGGTGTCCAATGGGGCCAACGTCCTGACTTTC
cdr3_length: 11; j_call: TRBJ2-1; clone_size: few; v_call: TRBV7-9; d_call: .; cdr3_aa: CASSSTNEQFF; cdr3_nt: TGTGCCAGCAGCTCGACCAATGAGCAGTTCTTC
cdr3_length: 14; j_call: TRBJ2-2; clone_size: .; v_call: TRBV27; d_call: .; cdr3_aa: CASSFLAGDGELFF; cdr3_nt: TGTGCCAGCAGTTTTCTGGCCGGGGACGGGGAGCTGTTTTTT
cdr3_length: 13; j_call: TRBJ2-7; clone_size: many; v_call: TRBV20-1; d_call: .; cdr3_aa: CSARGDFEGEQYF; cdr3_nt: TGCAGTGCTAGGGGGGACTTTGAGGGCGAGCAGTACTTC
cdr3_length: 14; j_call: TRBJ2-2; clone_size: few; v_call: TRBV28; d_call: .; cdr3_aa: CASRFLVGRGELFF; cdr3_nt: TGTGCCAGCAGATTCCTCGTAGGGCGGGGGGAGCTGTTTTTT
cdr3_length: 16; j_call: TRBJ2-5; clone_size: few; v_call: TRBV25-1; d_call: .; cdr3_aa: CASSGASRSYQETQYF; cdr3_nt: TGTGCCAGCAGTGGGGCTAGCCGGAGTTACCAAGAGACCCAGTACTTC
cdr3_length: 16; j_call: TRBJ2-7; clone_size: many; v_call: TRBV29-1; d_call: TRBD1; cdr3_aa: CSVEDRGATNLYEQYF; cdr3_nt: TGCAGCGTTGAGGACAGGGGGGCCACTAATCTTTACGAGCAGTACTTC
cdr3_length: 15; j_call: TRBJ1-1; clone_size: few; v_call: TRBV25-1; d_call: .; cdr3_aa: CASSESRGLDTEAFF; cdr3_nt: TGTGCCAGCAGTGAATCGAGGGGGTTGGACACTGAAGCTTTCTTT
cdr3_length: 13; j_call: TRBJ2-7; clone_size: few; v_call: TRBV29-1; d_call: .; cdr3_aa: CSARTQGHHEQYF; cdr3_nt: TGCAGCGCCAGAACTCAGGGGCACCACGAGCAGTACTTC
cdr3_length: 17; j_call: TRBJ2-2; clone_size: .; v_call: TRBV6-5; d_call: TRBD2; cdr3_aa: CASSSTEAGGRYGELFF; cdr3_nt: TGTGCCAGCAGCTCTACTGAGGCGGGGGGGCGTTACGGGGAGCTGTTTTTT
cdr3_length: 15; j_call: TRBJ2-3; clone_size: .; v_call: TRBV4-2; d_call: .; cdr3_aa: CASSHEFGGPDTQYF; cdr3_nt: TGTGCCAGCAGCCATGAGTTCGGGGGACCAGATACGCAGTATTTT
cdr3_length: 16; j_call: TRBJ2-1; clone_size: few; v_call: TRBV7-9; d_call: .; cdr3_aa: CASLGRVNYAANEQFF; cdr3_nt: TGTGCCAGCCTCGGCAGGGTTAACTACGCGGCCAATGAGCAGTTCTTC
cdr3_length: 16; j_call: TRBJ2-1; clone_size: .; v_call: TRBV5-5; d_call: TRBD2; cdr3_aa: CASSLWVVGLASEQFF; cdr3_nt: TGTGCCAGCAGCTTATGGGTCGTGGGACTAGCGTCGGAGCAGTTCTTC
cdr3_length: 16; j_call: TRBJ2-3; clone_size: few; v_call: TRBV6-1; d_call: TRBD2; cdr3_aa: CASSQSSGVDTDTQYF; cdr3_nt: TGTGCCAGCAGCCAATCTAGCGGCGTAGACACAGATACGCAGTATTTT
cdr3_length: 16; j_call: TRBJ2-3; clone_size: few; v_call: TRBV3-1; d_call: .; cdr3_aa: CASSPGGGASTDTQYF; cdr3_nt: TGTGCCAGCAGCCCCGGTGGAGGGGCTAGCACAGATACGCAGTATTTT
cdr3_length: 18; j_call: TRBJ2-1; clone_size: .; v_call: TRBV5-1; d_call: .; cdr3_aa: CASSLATNRLRGMDEQFF; cdr3_nt: TGCGCCAGCAGCTTAGCCACTAACCGTCTACGGGGCATGGATGAGCAGTTCTTC
cdr3_length: 15; j_call: TRBJ2-1; clone_size: few; v_call: TRBV6-1; d_call: TRBD2; cdr3_aa: CASRGERGGGFEQFF; cdr3_nt: TGTGCCAGCAGGGGGGAGCGGGGGGGTGGTTTTGAGCAGTTCTTC
cdr3_length: 13; j_call: TRBJ1-2; clone_size: few; v_call: TRBV20-1; d_call: TRBD1; cdr3_aa: CSAKDREWYGYTF; cdr3_nt: TGCAGTGCGAAAGACAGGGAATGGTATGGCTACACCTTC
cdr3_length: 13; j_call: TRBJ1-5; clone_size: .; v_call: TRBV18; d_call: .; cdr3_aa: CASSPLSNQPQHF; cdr3_nt: TGTGCCAGCTCACCTTTAAGCAATCAGCCCCAGCATTTT
cdr3_length: 15; j_call: TRBJ2-5; clone_size: many; v_call: TRBV10-3; d_call: TRBD2; cdr3_aa: CAINPRREGQETQYF; cdr3_nt: TGTGCCATCAACCCCAGGCGGGAGGGCCAAGAGACCCAGTACTTC
cdr3_length: 15; j_call: TRBJ1-1; clone_size: .; v_call: TRBV20-1; d_call: .; cdr3_aa: CSARDRDRTNTEAFF; cdr3_nt: TGCAGTGCTAGAGATCGAGACAGAACTAACACTGAAGCTTTCTTT
cdr3_length: 17; j_call: TRBJ1-4; clone_size: .; v_call: TRBV6-5; d_call: .; cdr3_aa: CASSYSRTGPFNEKLFF; cdr3_nt: TGTGCCAGCAGTTACTCAAGAACAGGGCCGTTTAATGAAAAACTGTTTTTT
cdr3_length: 16; j_call: TRBJ2-4; clone_size: few; v_call: TRBV5-1; d_call: .; cdr3_aa: CASSPMDSLAKNIQYF; cdr3_nt: TGCGCCAGCAGCCCAATGGACAGCCTAGCCAAAAACATTCAGTACTTC
cdr3_length: 15; j_call: TRBJ2-3; clone_size: .; v_call: TRBV4-1; d_call: .; cdr3_aa: CASSQGLLATDTQYF; cdr3_nt: TGCGCCAGCAGCCAAGGATTACTTGCCACAGATACGCAGTATTTT
cdr3_length: 14; j_call: TRBJ2-3; clone_size: few; v_call: TRBV27; d_call: .; cdr3_aa: CASSFSQPADTQYF; cdr3_nt: TGTGCCAGCAGTTTTTCCCAGCCGGCAGATACGCAGTATTTT
cdr3_length: 15; j_call: TRBJ2-2; clone_size: .; v_call: TRBV2; d_call: .; cdr3_aa: CATVAGRRDTGELFF; cdr3_nt: TGTGCCACGGTCGCAGGACGGCGGGACACCGGGGAGCTGTTTTTT
cdr3_length: 14; j_call: TRBJ1-5; clone_size: few; v_call: TRBV10-3; d_call: .; cdr3_aa: CAISVEGQGQPQHF; cdr3_nt: TGTGCCATCAGTGTAGAAGGGCAGGGACAGCCCCAGCATTTT
cdr3_length: 15; j_call: TRBJ2-2; clone_size: few; v_call: TRBV12-3/TRBV12-4; d_call: .; cdr3_aa: CASSRVTGNTGELFF; cdr3_nt: TGTGCCAGCAGTCGCGTGACAGGGAACACCGGGGAGCTGTTTTTT
cdr3_length: 14; j_call: TRBJ1-5; clone_size: few; v_call: TRBV7-9; d_call: .; cdr3_aa: CATQGWGANQPQHF; cdr3_nt: TGTGCCACCCAGGGATGGGGCGCGAATCAGCCCCAGCATTTT
cdr3_length: 16; j_call: TRBJ1-2; clone_size: .; v_call: TRBV11-2; d_call: TRBD1; cdr3_aa: CASSLIPGQGIVGYTF; cdr3_nt: TGTGCCAGCAGCTTAATACCGGGACAGGGTATCGTTGGCTACACCTTC
cdr3_length: 13; j_call: TRBJ2-1; clone_size: .; v_call: TRBV29-1; d_call: .; cdr3_aa: CSVEAPGVGEQFF; cdr3_nt: TGCAGCGTTGAAGCCCCCGGGGTCGGTGAGCAGTTCTTC
cdr3_length: 16; j_call: TRBJ1-2; clone_size: .; v_call: TRBV20-1; d_call: TRBD1; cdr3_aa: CSAVHPGQFLSYGYTF; cdr3_nt: TGCAGTGCCGTACATCCGGGACAGTTTCTTTCCTATGGCTACACCTTC
cdr3_length: 16; j_call: TRBJ2-2; clone_size: .; v_call: TRBV12-3/TRBV12-4; d_call: .; cdr3_aa: CASSLQGGGNTGELFF; cdr3_nt: TGTGCCAGCAGTTTACAGGGAGGGGGTAACACCGGGGAGCTGTTTTTT
cdr3_length: 14; j_call: TRBJ2-7; clone_size: .; v_call: TRBV10-3; d_call: TRBD1; cdr3_aa: CAISGGDRYYEQYF; cdr3_nt: TGTGCCATCAGTGGAGGGGACAGGTACTACGAGCAGTACTTC
cdr3_length: 17; j_call: TRBJ2-1; clone_size: .; v_call: TRBV12-3/TRBV12-4; d_call: .; cdr3_aa: CASSTQNAGSSYNEQFF; cdr3_nt: TGTGCCAGCAGTACCCAGAACGCGGGGAGCTCCTACAATGAGCAGTTCTTC
cdr3_length: 14; j_call: TRBJ2-7; clone_size: many; v_call: TRBV12-3/TRBV12-4; d_call: .; cdr3_aa: CASSLAGQVVEQYF; cdr3_nt: TGTGCCAGCAGTTTAGCTGGGCAGGTGGTCGAGCAGTACTTC
cdr3_length: 15; j_call: TRBJ1-2; clone_size: .; v_call: TRBV2; d_call: TRBD1; cdr3_aa: CASSDRQGANYGYTF; cdr3_nt: TGTGCCAGCAGTGACAGGCAGGGGGCTAACTATGGCTACACCTTC
cdr3_length: 14; j_call: TRBJ2-7; clone_size: few; v_call: TRBV3-1; d_call: TRBD1; cdr3_aa: CASSQGTGTYEQYF; cdr3_nt: TGTGCCAGCAGCCAAGGGACAGGGACCTACGAGCAGTACTTC